Shown below are 23 T cell receptor beta chains from a single sample sequenced in a study of blood T cell repertoires in COVID-19. Using immunoSEQ multiplex PCR, the repertoire was profiled, and TCRdb retains in-frame clones only, with some absent. The sample lists around 230,000 clones; about 86% were seen once. Sequencing used peripheral blood. The origin of the receptors is a woman older than 75 with acute or convalescent COVID-19.

The chain recombines TRBV19 with TRBJ1-1, with D perhaps matching TRBD1 (5 bases). Trimming pared 5 bases from V and 0 bases from J, leaving 10 bases between. Germline V gene data show CDR1 as LNHDA and CDR2 as SQIVND (reference sequence). The CDR3 contains 14 residues. CDR3 protein: CASSVTVMNTEAFF. The CDR3, as DNA: TGTGCCAGTAGTGTGACAGTTATGAACACTGAAGCTTTCTTT.

The V gene is TRBV5-1, the J gene TRBJ1-4; D is possibly TRBD1 (5 bases). CDR1 is SGHRS and CDR2 is YFSETQ in the germline V gene. Trimming took 4 bases from V and 8 from J, leaving 12 bases between them. CDR3 size: 13 residues. The CDR3 bases are TGCGCCAGCAGCCCGACAGTGACGGAAAAACTGTTTTTT. Translating gives CASSPTVTEKLFF.

V and J are TRBV28 and TRBJ2-7; tentative D call: TRBD2 (6 bases). The germline gives CDR1 MDHEN, CDR2 SYDVKM. The CDR3 is 15 residues long. Trimming left V 3 bases short and J 6 bases short, with 18 bases between. CDR3 sequence reads: CASSFAGEGAGEQYF. CDR3 bases: TGTGCCAGCAGTTTTGCCGGAGAGGGAGCGGGCGAGCAGTACTTC.

This rearrangement joins TRBV15 to TRBJ1-5, with D possibly TRBD1 on 6 matching bases. The CDR3 is 16 amino acids. CDR1 and CDR2 from the germline V gene are LNHNV and YYDKDF (reference sequence). The germline V and J ends were trimmed by 3 bases and 6 bases, with 18 bases remaining between them. In DNA form, the CDR3 reads TGTGCCACCAGCAGGGATCTTACAGGGTTGAGTCAGCCCCAGCATTTT. Translated, it gives CATSRDLTGLSQPQHF. The full variable domain, its missing parts supplied by reference TRBV15 and TRBJ1-5, is DAMVIQNPRYQVTQFGKPVTLSCSQTLNHNVMYWYQQKSSQAPKLLFHYYDKDFNNEADTPDNFQSRRPNTSFCFLDIRSPGLGDTAMYLCATSRDLTGLSQPQHFGDGTRLSIL.

Only one count was recorded for this clone. CDR3 loop: CASSLDRVGTQHF. Here the CDR3 DNA reads TGTGCCAGCAGCTTAGACAGGGTAGGGACCCAGCATTTT. The rearrangement uses TRBV7-8 and TRBJ1-5; possibly TRBD1 for D (6 bases). The CDR3 covers 13 residues. Germline CDR1 reads SGHVS; CDR2 reads FQNEAQ. The germline V and J ends were trimmed by 1 base and 11 bases, with 12 bases remaining between them.

V gene TRBV3-1 (or the pseudogene TRBV3-2) combines with J gene TRBJ1-4, with D unresolved. The CDR3 runs to 15 residues. Deletions cut 1 base from V and 6 bases from J, with 12 bases between. The V gene's germline CDR1 is LGHDT and CDR2 YNNKEL (reference sequence). As DNA, the CDR3 is TGTGCCAGCAGCCAAGTAGCGGGCGGCTATGAAAAACTGTTTTTT. It encodes CASSQVAGGYEKLFF.

This chain joins TRBV24-1 and TRBJ1-1; 9 bases map to TRBD1. Germline V lookup: CDR1 KGHDR, CDR2 SFDVKD. The CDR3 runs to 15 residues. V was pared by 9 bases and J by 1 base, with 8 bases of the junction left unmatched. CDR3 in amino acids: CATREAGQGNTEAFF. The CDR3 coding sequence is TGTGCCACCCGGGAGGCGGGACAGGGGAACACTGAAGCTTTCTTT.

This sequence joins TRBV6-1 and TRBJ1-5, with TRBD1 identical over 8 bases. Unmatched junction bases numbered 8, after V lost 3 bases and J lost 7 bases. The CDR3 is 15 amino acids. Germline values: CDR1 MNHNS, CDR2 SASEGT. The CDR3 DNA follows: TGTGCCAGCAGTGAGAACAGGGGGATGGGACAGCCCCAGCATTTT. Protein product: CASSENRGMGQPQHF.

The CDR3 DNA reads TGCGCCAGCAACTCGGCAGGGGGTAACAATGAGCAGTTCTTC. It codes for CASNSAGGNNEQFF. This chain connects TRBV5-1 to TRBJ2-1; TRBD1 matches 7 bases. The CDR3 has 14 amino acids. V gave up 6 bases and J gave up 5 bases; unmatched junction bases: 8. CDR1 is SGHRS, CDR2 YFSETQ, per germline.

V and J are TRBV4-2 and TRBJ1-2, with 9 bases fitting TRBD1. Germline V CDR1 and CDR2: LGHNA, YNFKEQ. There are 18 residues in the CDR3. After removal of 1 base from V and 4 bases from J, the junction contained 13 bases not matched to a gene. The CDR3: CASSQVLGGTGGVYGYTF. DNA of the CDR3: TGTGCCAGCAGCCAAGTCCTCGGTGGAACAGGGGGCGTCTATGGCTACACCTTC.

The chain is built from TRBV5-1 and TRBJ1-3; 7 nucleotides match TRBD1. J was trimmed by 1 base and V by 4 bases; bases with no gene match: 2. The V gene's germline CDR1 is SGHRS and CDR2 YFSETQ. The length of the CDR3 is 14 residues. The CDR3 is CASSPGGSGNTIYF. In nucleotides, the CDR3 is TGCGCCAGCAGCCCAGGGGGTTCTGGAAACACCATATATTTT.

The chain has TRBV6-5 and TRBJ2-2; 9 positions agree with TRBD1. The CDR3 sequence is 15 residues long. V shed 4 bases and J 7 bases; nucleotides not matched to a gene: 7. CDR1 MNHEY and CDR2 SVGAGI come from the germline V gene. The CDR3: CASSFWTGVGGELFF. For the CDR3, the DNA is TGTGCCAGCAGTTTCTGGACAGGGGTTGGCGGGGAGCTGTTTTTT.

This chain's CDR3 is CASSLGTSGASNEQFF. DNA for the CDR3: TGTGCCAGCAGCTTAGGAACTAGCGGGGCTAGCAATGAGCAGTTCTTC. This rearrangement joins TRBV7-9 to TRBJ2-1; TRBD2 matches at 10 bases. The V segment lost 1 base and the J segment 6 bases; nucleotides outside the gene matches: 6. The CDR3 runs 16 residues. CDR1 is SEHNR, CDR2 FQNEAQ, per germline (reference sequence).

This chain uses TRBV19 with TRBJ2-7, with 9 bases fitting TRBD1. Per germline, CDR1 LNHDA and CDR2 SQIVND (reference sequence). The ends lost 5 bases at V and 4 bases at J; junction bases unmatched: 6. The CDR3 is made up of 14 amino acids. CDR3 DNA: TGTGCCAGTAGTGTGGCCGGGACAGGGTACGAGCAGTACTTC. Protein sequence: CASSVAGTGYEQYF.

This clone was counted only a few times. For the CDR3, the DNA is TGTGCCAGCAGAAAGATTCGGGACGGGGGAGCAGGGAGCAATCAGCCCCAGCATTTT. This translates into CASRKIRDGGAGSNQPQHF. This sequence joins TRBV27 and TRBJ1-5, with a possible D match to TRBD1 (5 bases). V lost 6 bases to trimming and J lost 1 base, with 25 bases between them. This CDR3 spans 19 amino acids. Germline V gene sequence: CDR1 MNHEY, CDR2 SMNVEV (reference sequence).

The V call is TRBV7-2, the J call TRBJ2-2, with D maybe TRBD2 (6 bases). CDR3 length: 15 residues. CDR1 and CDR2 from the germline V gene are SGHTA and FQGNSA. V lost 1 base and J lost 5, with 11 bases in between. CDR3 sequence reads: CASSLGGLVTGELFF. In DNA, the CDR3 is TGTGCCAGCAGCTTAGGGGGACTCGTTACCGGGGAGCTGTTTTTT. Using reference TRBV7-2 and TRBJ2-2 for the parts outside the CDR3, the full variable domain is GAGVSQSPSNKVTEKGKDVELRCDPISGHTALYWYRQSLGQGLEFLIYFQGNSAPDKSGLPSDRFSAERTGGSVSTLTIQRTQQEDSAVYLCASSLGGLVTGELFFGEGSRLTVL.

The chain has TRBV30 and TRBJ1-5, with a possible D match to TRBD1 (6 bases). Deletions cut 8 bases from V and 2 bases from J, with 19 bases between. The CDR3 covers 15 residues. Germline loops: CDR1 GTSNPN, CDR2 SVGIG (reference sequence). CDR3 in amino acids: CAKAGGRGGNQPQHF. The CDR3 region has the DNA TGTGCCAAAGCGGGGGGCAGGGGAGGCAATCAGCCCCAGCATTTT.

This sequence joins TRBV28 and TRBJ2-3; 7 bases agree with TRBD2. Trimming removed 3 bases from V and 8 bases from J; junction bases left unmatched: 8. Germline V gene lookup returns CDR1 MDHEN and CDR2 SYDVKM. This CDR3 contains 14 residues. CDR3 coding DNA: TGTGCCAGCAGTTTGACTAGCTCGCCACTTACGCAGTATTTT. This translates into CASSLTSSPLTQYF.

The rearrangement joins TRBV6-6 to TRBJ1-3; TRBD1 might be the D (6 bases). Per germline, CDR1 MNHNY and CDR2 SVGAGI (reference sequence). The CDR3 is 15 amino acids. V was clipped by 6 bases and J by 0 bases, with 12 bases between them. CDR3 residues: CASRVSGDSGNTIYF. CDR3 DNA sequence: TGTGCCAGCAGGGTATCAGGGGACTCTGGAAACACCATATATTTT.

The chain carries TRBV29-1 and TRBJ1-5, with D perhaps matching TRBD1 (5 bases). Germline CDR1 is SQVTM and CDR2 is ANQGSEA. V lost 7 bases, J lost 4 bases, and 17 bases lay in between. The CDR3 runs 14 residues. The CDR3 DNA is TGCAGCGCCCAGAGCGGGACGGGGAATCAGCCCCAGCATTTT. Protein sequence: CSAQSGTGNQPQHF.

The V call is TRBV2, the J call TRBJ1-1; the D is unclear. The CDR3 sequence is 13 residues long. The germline gives CDR1 SNHLY, CDR2 FYNNEI. Between the trimmed V and J ends, which lost 6 bases and 6 bases, there was a span of 14 bases. Here the CDR3 reads CASRGRLLAEAFF. The DNA for the CDR3 is TGTGCCAGCAGGGGCCGACTACTCGCTGAAGCTTTCTTT. Looking up the rest from reference TRBV2 and TRBJ1-1 gives the full variable domain: EPEVTQTPSHQVTQMGQEVILRCVPISNHLYFYWYRQILGQKVEFLVSFYNNEISEKSEIFDDQFSVERPDGSNFTLKIRSTKLEDSAMYFCASRGRLLAEAFFGQGTRLTVV.

This clone was picked up a small number of times. The chain joins TRBV10-2 to TRBJ2-1, with D tentatively TRBD1 (7 bases). The CDR3 length is 17 residues. Germline assignment: CDR1 WSHSY and CDR2 SAAADI. Trimming removed 5 bases from V and 0 bases from J, with 17 bases in between. DNA for the CDR3: TGCGCCAGCAGTAAGGGACAGACTAGAAGCTCCTACAATGAGCAGTTCTTC. This codes for CASSKGQTRSSYNEQFF.

This sequence joins TRBV7-8 and TRBJ2-2; D perhaps matches TRBD2 (5 bases). CDR3 length equals 17 residues. Germline V gene lookup returns CDR1 SGHVS and CDR2 FQNEAQ. Trimming shortened V by 5 bases and J by 3 bases, and 19 bases separated the two germline ends. The CDR3 DNA reads as TGTGCCAGCAGCGGACTTCGACGACGAGACCACACCGGGGAGCTGTTTTTT. It translates to CASSGLRRRDHTGELFF.